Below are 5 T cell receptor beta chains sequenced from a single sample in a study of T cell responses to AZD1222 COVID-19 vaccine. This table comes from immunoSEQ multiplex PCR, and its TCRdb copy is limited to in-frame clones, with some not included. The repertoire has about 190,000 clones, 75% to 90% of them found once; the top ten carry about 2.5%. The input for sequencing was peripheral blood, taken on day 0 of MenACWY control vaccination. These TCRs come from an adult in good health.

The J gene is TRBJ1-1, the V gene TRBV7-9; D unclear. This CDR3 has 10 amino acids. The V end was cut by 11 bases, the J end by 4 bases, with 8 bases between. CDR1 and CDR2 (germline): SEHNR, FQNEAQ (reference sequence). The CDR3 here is CAAGRTEAFF. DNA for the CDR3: TGTGCCGCCGGACGCACTGAAGCTTTCTTT.

This CDR3 reads CASSQDVGLRSYEQYF. CDR3 coding DNA: TGTGCCAGCAGCCAAGATGTAGGGCTGAGGTCCTACGAGCAGTACTTC. This sequence joins TRBV4-2 and TRBJ2-7; no reliable D call. The germline V and J ends were trimmed by 0 bases and 1 base, with 13 bases remaining between them. CDR3 length: 16 residues. Germline V CDR1 and CDR2: LGHNA, YNFKEQ.

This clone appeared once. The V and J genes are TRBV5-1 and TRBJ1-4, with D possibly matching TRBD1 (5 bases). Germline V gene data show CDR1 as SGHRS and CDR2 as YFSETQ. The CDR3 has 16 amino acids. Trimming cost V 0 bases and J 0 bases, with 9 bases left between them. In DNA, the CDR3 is TGCGCCAGCAGCTTGGGGGGGACCCCAACTAATGAAAAACTGTTTTTT. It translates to CASSLGGTPTNEKLFF.

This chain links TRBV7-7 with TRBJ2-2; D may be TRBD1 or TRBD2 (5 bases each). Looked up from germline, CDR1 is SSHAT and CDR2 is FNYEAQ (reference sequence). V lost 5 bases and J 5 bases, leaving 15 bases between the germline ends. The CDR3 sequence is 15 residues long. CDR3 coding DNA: TGTGCCAGCAGCCGGGGTGGGGCAGGGACCGGGGAGCTGTTTTTT. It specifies CASSRGGAGTGELFF.

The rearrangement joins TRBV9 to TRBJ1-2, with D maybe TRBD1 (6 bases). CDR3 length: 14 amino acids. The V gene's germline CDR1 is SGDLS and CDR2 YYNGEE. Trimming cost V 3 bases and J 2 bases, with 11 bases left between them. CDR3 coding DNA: TGTGCCAGCAGCGGCCCCGACAGGAACTATGGCTACACCTTC. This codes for CASSGPDRNYGYTF.